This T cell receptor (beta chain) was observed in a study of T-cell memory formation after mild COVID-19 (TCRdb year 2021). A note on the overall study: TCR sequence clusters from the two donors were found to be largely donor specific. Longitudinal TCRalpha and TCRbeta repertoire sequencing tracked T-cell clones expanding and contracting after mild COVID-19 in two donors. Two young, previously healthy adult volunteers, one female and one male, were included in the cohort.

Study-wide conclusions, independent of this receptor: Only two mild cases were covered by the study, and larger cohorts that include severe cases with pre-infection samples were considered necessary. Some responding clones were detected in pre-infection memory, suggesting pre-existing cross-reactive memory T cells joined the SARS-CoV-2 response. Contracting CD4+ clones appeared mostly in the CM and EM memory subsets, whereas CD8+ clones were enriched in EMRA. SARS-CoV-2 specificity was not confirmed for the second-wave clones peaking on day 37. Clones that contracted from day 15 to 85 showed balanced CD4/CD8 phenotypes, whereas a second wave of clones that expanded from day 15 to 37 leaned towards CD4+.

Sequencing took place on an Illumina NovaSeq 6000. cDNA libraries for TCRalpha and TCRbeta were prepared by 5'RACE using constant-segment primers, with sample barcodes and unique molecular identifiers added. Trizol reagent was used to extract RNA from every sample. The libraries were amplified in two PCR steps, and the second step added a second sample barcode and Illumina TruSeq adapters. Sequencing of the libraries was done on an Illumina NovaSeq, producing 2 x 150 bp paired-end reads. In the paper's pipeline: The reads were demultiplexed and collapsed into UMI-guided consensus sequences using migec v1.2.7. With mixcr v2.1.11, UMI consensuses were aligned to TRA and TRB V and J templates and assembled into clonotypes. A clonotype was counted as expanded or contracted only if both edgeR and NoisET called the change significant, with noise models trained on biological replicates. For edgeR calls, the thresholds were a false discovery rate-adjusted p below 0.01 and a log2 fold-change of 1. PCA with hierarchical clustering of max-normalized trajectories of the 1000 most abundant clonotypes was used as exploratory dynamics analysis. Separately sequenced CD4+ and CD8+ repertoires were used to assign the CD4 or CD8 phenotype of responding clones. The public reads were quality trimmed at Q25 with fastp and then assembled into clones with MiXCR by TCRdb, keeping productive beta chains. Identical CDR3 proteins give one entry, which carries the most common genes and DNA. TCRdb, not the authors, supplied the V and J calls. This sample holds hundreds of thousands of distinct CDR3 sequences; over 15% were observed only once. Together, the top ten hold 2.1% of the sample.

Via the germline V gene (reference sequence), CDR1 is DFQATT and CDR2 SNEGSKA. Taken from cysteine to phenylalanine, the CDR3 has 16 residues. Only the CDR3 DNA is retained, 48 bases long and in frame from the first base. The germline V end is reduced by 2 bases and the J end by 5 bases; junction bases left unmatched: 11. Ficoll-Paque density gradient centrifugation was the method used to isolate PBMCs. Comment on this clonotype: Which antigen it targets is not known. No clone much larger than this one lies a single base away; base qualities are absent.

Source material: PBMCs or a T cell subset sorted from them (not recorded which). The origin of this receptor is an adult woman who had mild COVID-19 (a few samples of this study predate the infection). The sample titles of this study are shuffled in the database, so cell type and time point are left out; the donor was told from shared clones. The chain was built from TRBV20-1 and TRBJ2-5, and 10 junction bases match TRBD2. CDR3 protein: CSARRHSGGFRETQYF. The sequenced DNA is TGCAGTGCTAGACGGCATAGCGGGGGGTTCCGGGAGACCCAGTACTTC.